This T cell receptor (beta chain) came from a study of radiation and T cells in renal cell carcinoma. Study-level results: In blood, top tumor clones expanded by 2 weeks, shrinking by 4.

This CDR3 spans 16 amino acids. V lost 0 bases to trimming and J lost 3 bases, with 13 bases between them. Per germline, CDR1 SGDLS and CDR2 YYNGEE. The sample's time point: baseline pretreatment blood. Specified treatment: 15 Gy SBRT to primary tumor, nephrectomy 4 weeks later. Blood was sampled at baseline, 2 weeks and 4 weeks after SBRT. The patient's renal cell carcinoma had clear cell pathology. Turning to this clone: Its specificity is not known.

Sequencing used immunoSEQ multiplex PCR; TCRdb keeps in-frame clones, though not all of them. The sample has 90,000 to 95,000 clones, 82% seen once; the top ten hold more than 5.5%. This chain links TRBV9 with TRBJ2-1; D ambiguous. Source: blood, taken from a patient whose treatment included radiotherapy and nephrectomy. The clonotype comes from a man aged 55 to 70 with renal cell carcinoma. In DNA form, the CDR3 reads TGTGCCAGCAGCGTAGCAACATCAAGGGTCTACAATGAGCAGTTCTTC. Translating gives CASSVATSRVYNEQFF.